Sequencing of this TCR beta chain was carried out in a study of cytomegalovirus exposure and HLA in healthy donors. Findings and limits, study-wide: The study put under 200 TCR beta chains on its list as cytomegalovirus-associated. A cluster of highly shared sequence variants was likely a sequencing artifact. TCR association rates varied by HLA locus in a later analysis, with DRB1 highest and HLA-C lowest.

A word on this clone: Antigen specificity is unknown.

The CDR3 length is 14 residues. V shed 5 bases and J shed 2 bases, with 13 bases lying between them. Germline loops: CDR1 SGHDT, CDR2 YYEEEE. Primers included in the PCR were 60 Vbeta and 13 Jbeta primers. The data were produced by immunoSEQ multiplex PCR, yet TCRdb's version contains in-frame clones alone and is incomplete. The table shows over 150,000 clones, with 70% to 80% occurring only once. The origin of this receptor is a man younger than 45 in good health and CMV-seropositive. Input material: PBMCs. The V and J genes are TRBV5-6 and TRBJ2-5; tentative D call: TRBD2 (6 bases). CDR3 residues: CASSIAGKQETQYF. The CDR3 DNA is TGTGCCAGCAGTATTGCGGGGAAGCAAGAGACCCAGTACTTC.